Following are 8 T cell receptor beta chains from one sample sequenced in a study of cytomegalovirus exposure and HLA in healthy donors. With 60 Vbeta and 13 Jbeta primers, the PCR was carried out. The table came from immunoSEQ multiplex PCR; TCRdb's copy has only in-frame clones and leaves some out. The data contain some 30,000 clones, around 83% of them singletons. What was sequenced was PBMCs. The receptors here all came from a woman aged 18-30 years in good health and CMV-seronegative.

The J gene is TRBJ1-2, the V gene TRBV18, with 11 bases matching TRBD1. Germline V gene data show CDR1 as KGHSH and CDR2 as LQKENI. The CDR3 is 12 amino acids. V shed 3 bases and J 12 bases; nucleotides not matched to a gene: 3. The CDR3 sequence: CASSPGTGGNTF. The CDR3 region has the DNA TGTGCCAGCTCACCGGGGACAGGGGGAAACACCTTC.

The chain is built from TRBV5-8 and TRBJ1-1, with TRBD1 as a possible D gene (6 bases). The CDR3 is 15 amino acids. V lost 4 bases, J lost 3 bases, and 16 bases lay in between. The germline V gene encodes CDR1 SGHTS and CDR2 YDEGEE. The CDR3 sequence: CASSLLGRGYTEAFF. CDR3 coding DNA: TGTGCCAGCAGCCTTTTGGGCAGGGGATACACTGAAGCTTTCTTT.

The rearrangement uses TRBV7-9 and TRBJ2-7, with 7 bases matching TRBD1. The CDR3 loop spans 14 amino acids. Germline CDR1 SEHNR, CDR2 FQNEAQ (reference sequence). V was clipped by 4 bases and J by 1 base; unmatched bases: 4. CDR3 in amino acids: CASSSRDRSYEQYF. Here the CDR3 DNA reads TGTGCCAGCAGCTCCCGGGACAGATCCTACGAGCAGTACTTC. Together with reference TRBV7-9 and TRBJ2-7, the CDR3 gives the full variable domain: DTGVSQNPRHKITKRGQNVTFRCDPISEHNRLYWYRQTLGQGPEFLTYFQNEAQLEKSRLLSDRFSAERPKGSFSTLEIQRTEQGDSAMYLCASSSRDRSYEQYFGPGTRLTVT.

This chain uses TRBV2 with TRBJ2-5, with D perhaps TRBD2 (5 bases). CDR3 length: 14 residues. The germline V and J ends were trimmed by 7 bases and 0 bases, with 12 bases remaining between them. Germline V lookup: CDR1 SNHLY, CDR2 FYNNEI. CDR3 DNA: TGTGCCAGCAAGGGTCGGGGTTACCAAGAGACCCAGTACTTC. Translating gives CASKGRGYQETQYF.

V usage is TRBV19 and J usage is TRBJ2-3; the match to TRBD1 covers 9 bases. The junction had 1 base not matched to a gene; V was cut back by 9 bases and J by 0 bases. This CDR3 region has 13 residues. From germline, CDR1 is LNHDA and CDR2 SQIVND (reference sequence). In DNA form, the CDR3 reads TGTGCCAGCGGACAGGGGAGCACAGATACGCAGTATTTT. It translates to CASGQGSTDTQYF. Drawing the rest from reference TRBV19 and TRBJ2-3, the complete variable domain is DGGITQSPKYLFRKEGQNVTLSCEQNLNHDAMYWYRQDPGQGLRLIYYSQIVNDFQKGDIAEGYSVSREKKESFPLTVTSAQKNPTAFYLCASGQGSTDTQYFGPGTRLTVL.

V gene TRBV28 combines with J gene TRBJ1-5; D is unresolved. V dropped 7 bases and J dropped 4 bases, with 14 bases sitting between them. Per germline, CDR1 MDHEN and CDR2 SYDVKM. The CDR3 spans 14 residues. CDR3 loop: CASTLESGNQPQHF. The DNA for the CDR3 is TGTGCCAGCACCTTGGAGTCGGGGAATCAGCCCCAGCATTTT.

V is TRBV6-1 and J is TRBJ2-7, with TRBD1 identical over 7 bases. V was pared by 2 bases and J by 5 bases, with 9 bases of the junction left unmatched. CDR3 size: 15 residues. Germline values: CDR1 MNHNS, CDR2 SASEGT. The CDR3 loop reads CASSENGQAWDEQYF. For the CDR3, the DNA is TGTGCCAGCAGTGAAAATGGACAGGCGTGGGACGAGCAGTACTTC.

With regard to this clone: Other DNA sequences in the same sample also yield this CDR3. The chain joins TRBV4-3 to TRBJ1-3; possible D gene TRBD1, 6 bases. Germline V gene lookup returns CDR1 LGHNA and CDR2 YSLEER. The V and J ends lost 0 bases and 0 bases respectively, with 24 bases between them. The CDR3 sequence is 21 residues long. DNA for the CDR3: TGCGCCAGCAGCCAAGATTGGGGACAAGGAGTTATCCCGAGCTCTGGAAACACCATATATTTT. Translation: CASSQDWGQGVIPSSGNTIYF.